This entry lists 23 T cell receptor beta chains sequenced from one sample in a study of blood T cell repertoires in COVID-19. Assay: immunoSEQ multiplex PCR; the TCRdb copy retains only in-frame clones and omits some. The sample comprises about 150,000 clones, over 70% of which are singletons, and about 8.6% rests with the top ten. Input material: peripheral blood. The receptors were gathered from a man aged 45-65 years with active or convalescent COVID-19.

The chain recombines TRBV10-3 with TRBJ2-7, with 9 nucleotides matching TRBD2. The CDR3 contains 12 residues. Germline V gives CDR1 ENHRY, CDR2 SYGVKD. Trimming took 10 bases from V and 2 from J; bases not matched to a gene: 3. The CDR3 sequence: CATGGGAYEQYF. The CDR3 coding sequence is TGTGCCACCGGCGGGGGGGCCTACGAGCAGTACTTC.

In its sample, this clone was seen a few times. The CDR3 bases are TGCGCCAGCAGCTTGGCATCCACAGTCTATGGCTACACCTTC. Protein sequence: CASSLASTVYGYTF. The V gene is TRBV5-1, the J gene TRBJ1-2; D is unclear. The CDR3 totals 14 residues. The ends were cut back, 0 bases at V and 4 bases at J, with 10 bases in the middle. The germline V gene has CDR1 SGHRS and CDR2 YFSETQ.

The V gene is TRBV2, the J gene TRBJ2-7, with 7 bases fitting TRBD2. The CDR3 loop spans 12 amino acids. J lost 6 bases, V lost 7 bases, and 6 bases had no gene match. Germline V gene data show CDR1 as SNHLY and CDR2 as FYNNEI. CDR3 sequence (DNA): TGTGCCAGCACGGGACTAATGCCCGAGCAGTACTTC. Translated: CASTGLMPEQYF.

The chain carries TRBV7-2 and TRBJ1-5; a possible D gene is TRBD1 (5 bases). Trimming removed 4 bases at V and 7 bases at J, with 11 bases between. The CDR3 runs to 13 residues. Germline V gene lookup returns CDR1 SGHTA and CDR2 FQGNSA. The CDR3 DNA follows: TGTGCCAGCAGCTCATCGGGGGACCAGCCCCAGCATTTT. As protein: CASSSSGDQPQHF. Supplemented by reference TRBV7-2 and TRBJ1-5, the full variable domain reads GAGVSQSPSNKVTEKGKDVELRCDPISGHTALYWYRQSLGQGLEFLIYFQGNSAPDKSGLPSDRFSAERTGGSVSTLTIQRTQQEDSAVYLCASSSSGDQPQHFGDGTRLSIL.

The chain is built from TRBV11-2 and TRBJ2-4; D possibly corresponds to TRBD1 (6 bases). The CDR3 consists of 17 residues. V lost 5 bases to trimming and J lost 0 bases, with 17 bases between them. Looked up from germline, CDR1 is SGHAT and CDR2 is FQNNGV. For the CDR3, the DNA is TGTGCCAGCAGCCCCAACAGGGTCGTTTTAGCCAAAAACATTCAGTACTTC. Its translation is CASSPNRVVLAKNIQYF.

The chain recombines TRBV7-9 with TRBJ1-4; D uncertain. The CDR3 has 12 residues. V shed 2 bases and J shed 6 bases, with 4 bases lying between them. Per germline, CDR1 SEHNR and CDR2 FQNEAQ (reference sequence). CDR3 coding DNA: TGTGCCAGCAGCTTACAGTATGAAAAACTGTTTTTT. As protein: CASSLQYEKLFF.

For the CDR3, the DNA is TGCGCCAGCAGCGAACAAGGGGGACGGGAGCAGTACTTC. Translating it yields CASSEQGGREQYF. This sequence joins TRBV5-1 and TRBJ2-7, with a tentative D call TRBD1 (6 bases). The germline CDR1 and CDR2 sequences are SGHRS and YFSETQ. This CDR3 contains 13 residues. Between the trimmed V and J ends, which lost 4 bases and 7 bases, there was a span of 15 bases. Together with reference TRBV5-1 and TRBJ2-7, the CDR3 gives the full variable domain: KAGVTQTPRYLIKTRGQQVTLSCSPISGHRSVSWYQQTPGQGLQFLFEYFSETQRNKGNFPGRFSGRQFSNSRSEMNVSTLELGDSALYLCASSEQGGREQYFGPGTRLTVT.

The chain couples TRBV7-2 to TRBJ2-2; possible D gene TRBD2, 6 bases. The germline V and J ends were trimmed by 5 bases and 2 bases, with 15 bases remaining between them. CDR3 length equals 16 residues. Germline V gene data show CDR1 as SGHTA and CDR2 as FQGNSA. The CDR3 DNA reads TGTGCCAGCAGCCCCAGGGTTAGCGGTAACACCGGGGAGCTGTTTTTT. Amino acids: CASSPRVSGNTGELFF.

This clone was detected a few times. V and J are TRBV3-1 (or the pseudogene TRBV3-2) and TRBJ2-6, with TRBD2 matching over 8 bases. V dropped 1 base and J dropped 2; count of bases not matched to a gene: 1. The CDR3 totals 16 residues. Germline V CDR1 and CDR2: LGHDT, YNNKEL (reference sequence). This CDR3 reads CASSQAAGAGANVLTF. CDR3 coding DNA: TGTGCCAGCAGCCAAGCAGCGGGAGCTGGGGCCAACGTCCTGACTTTC.

The chain couples TRBV19 to TRBJ2-7; 9 bases map to TRBD2. J gave up 1 base and V 5 bases, and 9 bases lay outside the gene matches. Germline CDR1 LNHDA, CDR2 SQIVND (reference sequence). This CDR3 region has 16 residues. CDR3 sequence: CASSPFGLAGSYEQYF. CDR3 nucleotide sequence: TGTGCCAGTAGTCCCTTCGGGCTAGCGGGGTCCTACGAGCAGTACTTC.

The chain has TRBV7-2 and TRBJ1-2; 7 nucleotides align to TRBD1. J was trimmed by 3 bases and V by 5 bases; bases with no gene match: 9. The V gene's germline CDR1 is SGHTA and CDR2 FQGNSA. The CDR3 covers 15 residues. The CDR3 DNA is TGTGCCAGCAGCGACCGCACAGGGGCGGACTATGGCTACACCTTC. It translates to CASSDRTGADYGYTF. Filled out from reference TRBV7-2 and TRBJ1-2, the complete variable domain reads GAGVSQSPSNKVTEKGKDVELRCDPISGHTALYWYRQSLGQGLEFLIYFQGNSAPDKSGLPSDRFSAERTGGSVSTLTIQRTQQEDSAVYLCASSDRTGADYGYTFGSGTRLTVV.

This chain joins TRBV7-8 and TRBJ1-4; the D is unclear. Germline CDR1 SGHVS, CDR2 FQNEAQ. Trimming removed 5 bases at V and 4 bases at J, with 5 bases between. The CDR3 spans 12 residues. In DNA, the CDR3 is TGTGCCAGCAGCCGCGGTAATGAAAAACTGTTTTTT. It is translated as CASSRGNEKLFF.

The DNA for the CDR3 is TGCGCTGGGCGGGCTCTCACAGATACGCAGTATTTT. Translated: CAGRALTDTQYF. V usage is TRBV29-1 and J usage is TRBJ2-3, with TRBD2 as a possible D gene (5 bases). The CDR3 extends over 12 amino acids. Germline lookup yields CDR1 SQVTM and CDR2 ANQGSEA.

The chain joins TRBV20-1 to TRBJ1-5; the D is unclear. Trimming left V 3 bases short and J 2 bases short, with 11 bases between. CDR3 length: 14 amino acids. Germline V gene lookup returns CDR1 DFQATT and CDR2 SNEGSKA (reference sequence). The chain's CDR3 is CSASVGYGNQPQHF. CDR3 nucleotides: TGCAGTGCTAGTGTCGGGTACGGCAATCAGCCCCAGCATTTT.

The chain is built from TRBV6-5 and TRBJ1-2; no clear D. The CDR3 has 15 amino acids. With 2 bases removed from V and 8 bases from J, the gap between germline ends came to 18 bases. Germline assignment: CDR1 MNHEY and CDR2 SVGAGI. In DNA form, the CDR3 reads TGTGCCAGCAGTTACGTGACGGGTCTGGATTTAGGCTACACCTTC. This sequence encodes CASSYVTGLDLGYTF.

The gene calls are TRBV7-8 and TRBJ2-5; TRBD2 matches at 16 bases. Germline V lookup: CDR1 SGHVS, CDR2 FQNEAQ. The CDR3 is 19 amino acids. V lost 5 bases, J lost 5 bases, and 14 bases stayed unmatched. The CDR3 bases are TGTGCCAGCAGCCGGGGACTAGCGGGAGGGCCTGGGATATGGGAGACCCAGTACTTC. Translated: CASSRGLAGGPGIWETQYF.

This sequence joins TRBV12-3 or TRBV12-4 and TRBJ1-2, with D tentatively TRBD1 (5 bases). V lost 3 bases and J 4 bases, leaving 9 bases between the germline ends. This CDR3 spans 13 amino acids. CDR3 residues: CASSFGAPYGYTF. The CDR3 coding sequence is TGTGCCAGCAGTTTTGGGGCCCCCTATGGCTACACCTTC.

This clone was seen more than once but under ten times. The rearrangement uses TRBV29-1 and TRBJ1-3; D is uncertain. V lost 6 bases and J 4 bases, leaving 10 bases between the germline ends. The CDR3 is made up of 12 amino acids. The germline CDR1 and CDR2 sequences are SQVTM and ANQGSEA. The CDR3 protein is CSVQAVGNTIYF. DNA for the CDR3: TGCAGCGTCCAAGCTGTAGGAAACACCATATATTTT.

V is TRBV28 and J is TRBJ2-7; 9 nucleotides line up with TRBD2. V gave up 10 bases and J gave up 2 bases; unmatched junction bases: 12. This CDR3 comprises 15 residues. Germline V gene lookup returns CDR1 MDHEN and CDR2 SYDVKM. DNA for the CDR3: TGTGCCACCACCCCTTGGACTAGCGACACCTACGAGCAGTACTTC. Residues: CATTPWTSDTYEQYF.

This chain connects TRBV6-6 to TRBJ2-7; 11 bases agree with TRBD2. CDR3 length: 16 amino acids. With 7 bases clipped from V and 2 bases from J, the junction kept 10 bases outside the gene matches. Germline V gene data show CDR1 as MNHNY and CDR2 as SVGAGI (reference sequence). The CDR3 DNA sequence: TGTGCCAGCAACCTCCGAGGGACTAGCGGCACCTACGAGCAGTACTTC. It specifies CASNLRGTSGTYEQYF.

The J gene is TRBJ2-1, the V gene TRBV7-7; 12 nucleotides match TRBD1. V was pared by 4 bases and J by 8 bases, with 9 bases of the junction left unmatched. The CDR3 loop spans 16 amino acids. Germline V gene sequence: CDR1 SSHAT, CDR2 FNYEAQ (reference sequence). The chain's CDR3 is CASSSSGTGGEDEQFF. For the CDR3, the DNA is TGTGCCAGCAGCTCATCCGGGACAGGGGGCGAGGATGAGCAGTTCTTC. Variable domain in full (rest from reference TRBV7-7 and TRBJ2-1): GAGVSQSPRYKVTKRGQDVTLRCDPISSHATLYWYQQALGQGPEFLTYFNYEAQPDKSGLPSDRFSAERPEGSISTLTIQRTEQRDSAMYRCASSSSGTGGEDEQFFGPGTRLTVL.

The chain links TRBV2 to TRBJ1-2; a possible D gene is TRBD1 (6 bases). CDR1 and CDR2 (germline): SNHLY, FYNNEI. CDR3 size: 19 residues. The V end lost 5 bases, the J end lost 6 bases, and 31 bases lay between the germline ends. This chain's CDR3 is CASSTRPMSKTGRGDGYTF. CDR3 nucleotide sequence: TGTGCCAGCAGTACCCGGCCCATGTCAAAAACAGGGAGAGGGGATGGCTACACCTTC.

The chain combines TRBV19 with TRBJ2-7; 10 bases align to TRBD1. J was trimmed by 5 bases and V by 4 bases; bases with no gene match: 8. Germline CDR1 is LNHDA and CDR2 is SQIVND (reference sequence). This CDR3 is 15 amino acids long. CDR3 amino acids: CASSRGTGVSHEQYF. The CDR3 DNA follows: TGTGCCAGTAGTAGAGGGACAGGGGTTTCCCACGAGCAGTACTTC.